This T cell receptor beta chain is from a study of T cell responses to AZD1222 COVID-19 vaccine. Trimming left V 0 bases short and J 11 bases short, with 11 bases between. This CDR3 contains 13 residues. The V gene's germline CDR1 is LGHDT and CDR2 YNNKEL (reference sequence). Study results and limitations: Baseline seropositivity occurred in only a handful of AZD1222 recipients.

Only in-frame clones appear in the TCRdb table, and some are missing; sequencing was by immunoSEQ multiplex PCR. The table includes about 120,000 clones, 85% to 90% detected once. To note about this clone: Antigen: not known.

The chain is built from TRBV3-1 (or the pseudogene TRBV3-2) and TRBJ2-1, with D possibly being TRBD2 (6 bases). The sample was peripheral blood, taken on day 0 of AZD1222 vaccination. The sequence derives from an adult in good health. CDR3 amino acids: CASSQDGGAKQFF. CDR3 nucleotide sequence: TGTGCCAGCAGCCAAGATGGAGGGGCCAAGCAGTTCTTC.